Presented here are 8 T cell receptor beta chains from one specimen sequenced in a study of blood T cells in healthy people across ages. Alongside a J-beta primer mix, a sample-barcoded 5' primer served in a second PCR lasting about 7 to 12 cycles. MiXCR, run by TCRdb on the 5' RACE reads, gives a single entry per CDR3 protein. Here the sample spans 800,000 to 1,300,000 distinct CDR3 sequences, around 27% being singletons. These sequences were also reported in another study, on T cells of mothers and their children.

The specimen sequenced was blood. The receptors stem from a girl aged 2 to 9 in good health.

This clonotype was counted between two and nine times. The chain couples TRBV12-3 or TRBV12-4 to TRBJ2-5; TRBD2 might be the D (6 bases). V was pared by 7 bases and J by 5 bases, with 20 bases between. There are 15 residues in the CDR3. CDR3 protein: CASTAETGERETQYF. The DNA of the CDR3 is TGTGCCAGCACCGCTGAGACGGGAGAGAGGGAGACCCAGTACTTC.

This clonotype appeared a few times. The chain uses TRBV7-2 and TRBJ2-5, with D hard to call. The DNA matches TRBJ2-1 better at its end, which makes the J call doubtful. CDR3 size: 11 residues. Germline values: CDR1 SGHTA, CDR2 FQGNSA. Here the CDR3 DNA reads TGTGCCAGCAGCCCCCAGGAGGAGCAGTTCTTC. It encodes CASSPQEEQFF.

Note on this clonotype: Its ends do not fully match the called genes, so a read error is possible. V and J are TRBV14 and TRBJ2-3; 8 bases are a match to TRBD2. Germline CDR1 reads SGHDN; CDR2 reads FVKESK. There are 18 residues in the CDR3. The DNA for the CDR3 is TGTGCCAGCAGCCCCCTCGCGGGGGGCGGGGCGAACACAGGTACGCAGTATTTT. The encoded protein is CASSPLAGGGANTGTQYF. Full variable domain (rest looked up from reference TRBV14 and TRBJ2-3): EAGVTQFPSHSVIEKGQTVTLRCDPISGHDNLYWYRRVMGKEIKFLLHFVKESKQDESGMPNNRFLAERTGGTYSTLKVQPAELEDSGVYFCASSPLAGGGANTGTQYFGPGTRLTVL.

The chain couples TRBV29-1 to TRBJ2-7; D is perhaps TRBD1 or TRBD2 (6 bases each). Between the trimmed V and J ends, which lost 7 bases and 2 bases, there was a span of 15 bases. The V gene's germline CDR1 is SQVTM and CDR2 ANQGSEA. The CDR3 loop spans 13 amino acids. CDR3 DNA: TGCAGCGCTCGGGGGCCCAGACCCTACGAGCAGTACTTC. It translates to CSARGPRPYEQYF.

This clonotype was seen many times. V usage is TRBV7-9 and J usage is TRBJ2-5; no definite D call. V was trimmed by 5 bases and J by 5 bases, leaving 9 bases between them. There are 12 residues in the CDR3. Germline CDR1 and CDR2: SEHNR and FQNEAQ (reference sequence). The CDR3 DNA reads TGTGCCAGCAGCCCGGTGGGGGAGACCCAGTACTTC. It codes for CASSPVGETQYF.

The CDR3 DNA sequence: TGTGCCAGCTCACCAAACGCGGGAGGGCCTTACGAGCAGTACTTC. Amino acid sequence: CASSPNAGGPYEQYF. The V gene is TRBV18, the J gene TRBJ2-7, with 9 bases identical to TRBD2. V shed 2 bases, J shed 4 bases, and the junction held 6 bases outside the gene matches. The CDR3 covers 15 residues. Per the germline V gene, CDR1 is KGHSH and CDR2 is LQKENI.

The rearrangement links TRBV11-2 to TRBJ2-5; 9 nucleotides agree with TRBD2. CDR1 and CDR2 (germline): SGHAT, FQNNGV. The CDR3 is made up of 18 amino acids. V trimming: 4 bases; J trimming: 3 bases; junction bases outside the gene matches: 15. CDR3 sequence: CASSSDLKAASGEETQYF. The DNA of the CDR3 is TGTGCCAGCAGCTCAGATCTGAAGGCGGCTAGCGGGGAAGAGACCCAGTACTTC.

This clonotype came up a few times. As DNA, the CDR3 is TGTGCCAGCAGCCTTCCTCCGAAGGGTCTCTACGAGCAGTACTTC. Translating gives CASSLPPKGLYEQYF. J is TRBJ2-7 and V is TRBV3-1; D unresolved. V lost 4 bases and J lost 3, with 16 bases in between. This CDR3 spans 15 amino acids. From germline, CDR1 is LGHDT and CDR2 YNNKEL (reference sequence).